This TCR beta chain was documented in a study of T cells in Graves' hyperthyroidism and ophthalmopathy. Study-wide results and limits: Blood samples included most of the expanded thyroid clonotypes exceeding 0.001. Ophthalmopathy onset followed model prediction by a median around 6.6 months.

RNA transcripts served as the template for amplifying TCR beta CDR3 regions. During a first-round RT-PCR of the TCR CDR3, the HTBI primer set was used. TCRdb independently ran MiXCR on the multiplex PCR reads; one entry per CDR3 protein. The sample shows about 570,000 distinct CDR3 sequences, 35% to 55% of them seen only once. With respect to this clonotype: Antigen specificity is unknown.

This CDR3 comprises 17 residues. Germline loops: CDR1 SGHTA, CDR2 FQGTGA. V gave up 4 bases and J gave up 4 bases; unmatched junction bases: 7. The receptor's source is an adult woman with Graves' disease, either hyperthyroidism or ophthalmopathy (not recorded which). The sequencing input was peripheral blood or thyroid tissue (not recorded which). The V gene is TRBV7-3, the J gene TRBJ2-2, with 12 bases matching TRBD2. The CDR3 protein is CASSSGLAGYSTGELFF. The CDR3 region has the DNA TGTGCCAGCAGCTCCGGACTAGCGGGGTATTCCACCGGGGAGCTGTTTTTT.